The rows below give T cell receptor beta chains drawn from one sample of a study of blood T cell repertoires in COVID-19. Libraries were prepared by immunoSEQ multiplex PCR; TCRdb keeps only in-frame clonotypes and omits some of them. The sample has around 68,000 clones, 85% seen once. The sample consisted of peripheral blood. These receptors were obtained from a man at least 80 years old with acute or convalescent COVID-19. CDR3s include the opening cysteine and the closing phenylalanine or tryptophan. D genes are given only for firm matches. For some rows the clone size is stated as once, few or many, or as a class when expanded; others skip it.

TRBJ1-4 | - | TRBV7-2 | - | CASSPTRTVSEKLFF | TGTGCCAGCAGCCCCACCAGGACAGTTTCCGAAAAACTGTTTTTT
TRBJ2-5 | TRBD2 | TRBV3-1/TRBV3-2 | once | CASSLSSGETQYF | TGTGCCAGCAGCCTTTCTAGCGGTGAGACCCAGTACTTC
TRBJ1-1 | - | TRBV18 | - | CASSRGLNTEAFF | TGTGCCAGCTCACGGGGACTTAACACTGAAGCTTTCTTT
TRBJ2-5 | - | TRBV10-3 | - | CAISEGGHPYQETQYF | TGTGCCATCAGTGAAGGGGGACACCCGTACCAAGAGACCCAGTACTTC
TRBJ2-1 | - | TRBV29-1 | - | CSVGARGYNEQFF | TGCAGCGTTGGGGCTCGAGGGTACAATGAGCAGTTCTTC
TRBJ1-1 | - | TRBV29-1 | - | CSVDVLAFF | TGCAGCGTTGATGTACTGGCTTTCTTT
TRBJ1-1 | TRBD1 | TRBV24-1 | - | CATRGTGNTEAFF | TGTGCCACCAGGGGGACAGGGAACACTGAAGCTTTCTTT
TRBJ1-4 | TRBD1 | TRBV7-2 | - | CASRADRVNEKLFF | TGTGCCAGCAGGGCCGACAGGGTTAATGAAAAACTGTTTTTT
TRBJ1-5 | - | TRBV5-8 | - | CASSLPFLQGFHSNQPQHF | TGTGCCAGCAGCTTGCCGTTTCTACAGGGATTTCATAGCAATCAGCCCCAGCATTTT
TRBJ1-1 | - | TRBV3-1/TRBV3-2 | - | CASSQPGIYTEAFF | TGTGCCAGCAGCCAGCCCGGGATTTACACTGAAGCTTTCTTT
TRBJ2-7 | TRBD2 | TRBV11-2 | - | CASSLGTSGRASYEQYF | TGTGCCAGCAGCCTGGGGACTAGCGGGAGAGCTTCCTACGAGCAGTACTTC
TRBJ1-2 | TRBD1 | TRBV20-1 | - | CSASPEGTGRGYTF | TGCAGTGCTAGTCCCGAAGGGACAGGGCGCGGCTACACCTTC
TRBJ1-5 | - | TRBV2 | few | CASMRAFNQPQHF | TGTGCCAGCATGAGGGCTTTCAATCAGCCCCAGCATTTT
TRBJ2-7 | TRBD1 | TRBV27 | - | CASSSPGTGDYEQYF | TGTGCCAGCAGTTCCCCCGGGACAGGGGACTACGAGCAGTACTTC
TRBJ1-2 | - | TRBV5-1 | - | CASSLTGTLGGYGYTF | TGCGCCAGCAGCCTAACGGGAACTCTTGGTGGCTATGGCTACACCTTC
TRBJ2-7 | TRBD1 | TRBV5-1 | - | CASSMGQFPYEQYF | TGCGCCAGCAGCATGGGACAGTTTCCCTACGAGCAGTACTTC
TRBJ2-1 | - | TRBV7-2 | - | CASSLERRTYNEQFF | TGTGCCAGCAGCTTAGAAAGGAGGACCTACAATGAGCAGTTCTTC
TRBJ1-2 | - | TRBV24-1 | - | CATSDSTGYYNNGYTF | TGTGCCACCAGTGACTCTACAGGGTACTACAACAATGGCTACACCTTC
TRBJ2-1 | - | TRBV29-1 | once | CSVDPAGANEQFF | TGCAGCGTCGACCCCGCAGGGGCCAATGAGCAGTTCTTC
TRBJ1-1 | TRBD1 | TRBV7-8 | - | CASRQTGVYTEAFF | TGTGCCAGCCGACAGACAGGGGTCTACACTGAAGCTTTCTTT
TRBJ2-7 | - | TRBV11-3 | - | CASSLQGSDEQYF | TGTGCCAGCAGCCTTCAGGGTTCCGACGAGCAGTACTTC
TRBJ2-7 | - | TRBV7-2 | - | CASSLFQGFAEQYF | TGTGCCAGCAGCTTGTTCCAGGGGTTCGCCGAGCAGTACTTC
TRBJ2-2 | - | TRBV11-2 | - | CASSLVQSNTGELFF | TGTGCCAGCAGCTTAGTACAGTCGAACACCGGGGAGCTGTTTTTT
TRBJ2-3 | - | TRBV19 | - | CASSIKRRGTDTQYF | TGTGCCAGTAGTATTAAGCGCAGGGGAACAGATACGCAGTATTTT
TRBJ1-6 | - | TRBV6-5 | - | CASSFAWGNSPLHF | TGTGCCAGCAGTTTCGCATGGGGCAATTCACCCCTCCACTTT
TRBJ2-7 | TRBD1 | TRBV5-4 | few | CASSLGTGVLYEQYF | TGTGCCAGCAGCCTAGGGACAGGAGTCCTTTACGAGCAGTACTTC
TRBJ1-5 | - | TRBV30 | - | CAWRKTGASYSNQPQHF | TGTGCCTGGAGGAAGACAGGCGCCTCTTATAGCAATCAGCCCCAGCATTTT
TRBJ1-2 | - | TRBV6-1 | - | CASSARPLGRGSGLGYGYTF | TGTGCCAGCAGTGCCAGGCCTCTTGGGAGGGGGTCTGGTTTAGGGTATGGCTACACCTTC
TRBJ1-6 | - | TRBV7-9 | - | CASSSSRPESVNSPLHF | TGTGCCAGCAGCTCAAGTCGCCCCGAGTCCGTTAATTCACCCCTCCACTTT
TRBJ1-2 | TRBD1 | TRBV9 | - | CASSVGTGEGYTF | TGTGCCAGCAGCGTTGGGACAGGGGAAGGCTACACCTTC